A selection of T cell receptor beta chains follows, all from one sample in a study of CD8+ T cells in alopecia areata. The protocol was immunoSEQ multiplex PCR, while the TCRdb copy is restricted to in-frame clones and leaves out a portion. The table shows 87,000 or so clones, with 60% to 80% occurring only once. Material: CD8+ T cells sorted from blood, obtained around week 42, from a patient treated with tofacitinib. These receptors were collected from a human donor with alopecia areata. The CDR3 runs from the conserved cysteine through the conserved F or W. The order of the fields is V gene, D gene, CDR3 length, clone size, J gene, CDR3 protein, CDR3 DNA. A D gene is named only where the DNA matches it firmly. Not all rows give a size; the values are once, few, many and, for expanded clones, a class.

V gene: TRBV7-9; D gene: .; CDR3 length: 12; clone size: .; J gene: TRBJ1-1; CDR3 protein: CASVWGDTEAFF; CDR3 DNA: TGTGCCAGCGTTTGGGGAGACACTGAAGCTTTCTTT
V gene: TRBV27; D gene: .; CDR3 length: 15; clone size: once; J gene: TRBJ2-1; CDR3 protein: CASSTAPTGVNEQFF; CDR3 DNA: TGTGCCAGCAGTACTGCCCCGACAGGCGTCAATGAGCAGTTCTTC
V gene: TRBV19; D gene: TRBD1; CDR3 length: 15; clone size: .; J gene: TRBJ2-1; CDR3 protein: CASALRQGVHNEQFF; CDR3 DNA: TGTGCCAGTGCCCTACGACAGGGGGTCCACAATGAGCAGTTCTTC
V gene: TRBV30; D gene: .; CDR3 length: 13; clone size: .; J gene: TRBJ1-4; CDR3 protein: CAWSVAGNEKLFF; CDR3 DNA: TGTGCCTGGAGTGTGGCCGGGAATGAAAAACTGTTTTTT
V gene: TRBV7-8; D gene: TRBD2; CDR3 length: 16; clone size: .; J gene: TRBJ2-3; CDR3 protein: CASSPLAGGLTDTQYF; CDR3 DNA: TGTGCCAGCAGCCCATTAGCGGGGGGGCTCACAGATACGCAGTATTTT
V gene: TRBV11-2; D gene: .; CDR3 length: 13; clone size: few; J gene: TRBJ2-7; CDR3 protein: CASRLGTSYEQYF; CDR3 DNA: TGTGCCAGCAGATTAGGGACTTCCTACGAGCAGTACTTC
V gene: TRBV25-1; D gene: TRBD2; CDR3 length: 15; clone size: few; J gene: TRBJ2-7; CDR3 protein: CASSEGSGGAYEQYF; CDR3 DNA: TGTGCCAGCAGTGAAGGTAGCGGGGGGGCCTACGAGCAGTACTTC
V gene: TRBV5-1; D gene: .; CDR3 length: 13; clone size: .; J gene: TRBJ2-1; CDR3 protein: CASSPLPVNEQFF; CDR3 DNA: TGCGCCAGCAGCCCCCTCCCAGTGAATGAGCAGTTCTTC
V gene: TRBV4-3; D gene: .; CDR3 length: 14; clone size: .; J gene: TRBJ1-1; CDR3 protein: CASSQVQGNTEAFF; CDR3 DNA: TGCGCCAGCAGCCAAGTGCAGGGGAACACTGAAGCTTTCTTT
V gene: TRBV6-5; D gene: .; CDR3 length: 15; clone size: .; J gene: TRBJ2-1; CDR3 protein: CASSYEAVFYNEQFF; CDR3 DNA: TGTGCCAGCAGTTACGAAGCCGTCTTTTACAATGAGCAGTTCTTC
V gene: TRBV7-3; D gene: .; CDR3 length: 16; clone size: .; J gene: TRBJ2-3; CDR3 protein: CASSLRGGPLTDTQYF; CDR3 DNA: TGTGCCAGCAGCTTAAGGGGCGGGCCTCTCACAGATACGCAGTATTTT
V gene: TRBV30; D gene: .; CDR3 length: 12; clone size: .; J gene: TRBJ1-2; CDR3 protein: CAWSQGLSGYTF; CDR3 DNA: TGTGCCTGGAGTCAGGGCCTTAGTGGCTACACCTTC
V gene: TRBV10-2; D gene: .; CDR3 length: 13; clone size: .; J gene: TRBJ1-2; CDR3 protein: CASSAEVNYGYTF; CDR3 DNA: TGCGCCAGCAGTGCGGAGGTTAACTATGGCTACACCTTC
V gene: TRBV5-6; D gene: .; CDR3 length: 18; clone size: .; J gene: TRBJ1-6; CDR3 protein: CASSLVRSGQGRRSPLHF; CDR3 DNA: TGTGCCAGCAGCTTGGTAAGATCAGGTCAGGGACGGCGTTCACCCCTCCACTTT